The clone carrying this T cell receptor (beta chain) turned up a few times. The target antigen is unknown. By 5'RACE template switching, TCR cDNA was produced, with a universal primer site and UMIs added in the process. TCRdb reprocessed the 5' RACE reads via MiXCR and lists one record per CDR3 protein. Of hundreds of thousands of distinct CDR3 sequences detected, around 12% appear once; the ten largest clones hold 2.5% to 4%. The data originate from a study of T cells after yellow fever vaccination. Study-wide points: It was the secondary response that reached its peak faster, day 5 versus 15, but it was weaker. The booster saw the reappearance of most primary-vaccination clones (approximately 96% CD4, less than 90% CD8).

The CDR3 is 15 residues long. Germline V gene sequence: CDR1 KGHSH, CDR2 LQKENI. Trimming cost V 3 bases and J 6 bases; bases outside gene matches: 4. Specimen: CD4+ T cells sorted from PBMCs, collected 15 days after the yellow fever booster vaccination. This clonotype originated in a man aged 18 to 30 who received the YFV17D yellow fever vaccine. The chain carries TRBV18 and TRBJ1-4; the match to TRBD1 covers 10 bases. The CDR3 sequence is CASSPSTGGDEKLFF. The CDR3 DNA reads TGTGCCAGCTCACCCTCGACAGGGGGCGATGAAAAACTGTTTTTT.